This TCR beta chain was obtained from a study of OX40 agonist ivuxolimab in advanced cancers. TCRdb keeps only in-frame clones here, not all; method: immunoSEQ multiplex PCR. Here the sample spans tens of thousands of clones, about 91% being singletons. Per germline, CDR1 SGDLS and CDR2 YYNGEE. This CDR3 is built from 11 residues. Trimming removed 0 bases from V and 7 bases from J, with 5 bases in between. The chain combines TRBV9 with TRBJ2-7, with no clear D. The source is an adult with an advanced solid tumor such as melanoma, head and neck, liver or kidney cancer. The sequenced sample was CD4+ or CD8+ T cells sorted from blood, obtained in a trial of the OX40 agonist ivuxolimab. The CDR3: CASSVGREQYF. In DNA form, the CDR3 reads TGTGCCAGCAGCGTAGGCAGGGAGCAGTACTTC.